This TCR beta chain was captured by sequencing in a study of shared clonotypes between healthy human individuals. About the study: Sampling drew on donors who were a couple of women and a few men aged 18 to 49.

Study-level results: Naive subsets usually exceeded memory subsets in estimated richness.

Generated by immunoSEQ multiplex PCR, the TCRdb table keeps only in-frame clones and is missing some. The sample carries more than 150,000 clones, roughly 70% recorded once. Per germline, CDR1 LNHDA and CDR2 SQIVND (reference sequence). Trimming shortened V by 9 bases and J by 0 bases, and 15 bases separated the two germline ends. There are 15 residues in the CDR3. This clone was picked up a small number of times. The antigen is unknown. The sequenced sample consisted of memory CD4+ T cells sorted from blood. The sample's subset: CD45RA-negative fraction. This sequence was found in a man aged 30 to 45 in good health. The gene calls are TRBV19 and TRBJ1-3, with D unclear. DNA for the CDR3: TGTGCCAGCGGCTGGCGGACGAGCTCTGGAAACACCATATATTTT. This translates into CASGWRTSSGNTIYF.